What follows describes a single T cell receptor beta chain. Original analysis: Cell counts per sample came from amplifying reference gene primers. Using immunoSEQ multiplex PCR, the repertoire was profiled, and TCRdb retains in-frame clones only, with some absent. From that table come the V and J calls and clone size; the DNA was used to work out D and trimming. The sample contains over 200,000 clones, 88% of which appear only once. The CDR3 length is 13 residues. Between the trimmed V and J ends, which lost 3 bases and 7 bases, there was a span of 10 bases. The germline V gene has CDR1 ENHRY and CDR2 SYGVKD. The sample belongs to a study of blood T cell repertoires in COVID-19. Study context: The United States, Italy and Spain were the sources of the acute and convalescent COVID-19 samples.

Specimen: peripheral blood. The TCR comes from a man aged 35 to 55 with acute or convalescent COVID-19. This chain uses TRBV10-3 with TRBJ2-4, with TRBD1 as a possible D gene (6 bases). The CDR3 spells CAISDAGVNIQYF. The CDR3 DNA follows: TGTGCCATCAGTGATGCAGGGGTGAACATTCAGTACTTC.